Included here is one T cell receptor (beta chain) sequence, with context. This CDR3 spans 14 amino acids. V was cut by 7 bases and J by 3 bases, with 16 bases left in between. Germline V CDR1 and CDR2: MDHEN, SYDVKM. This record comes from a study of T cell changes during pregnancy in multiple sclerosis. Clones were read by immunoSEQ multiplex PCR, and TCRdb kept only the in-frame ones, dropping some. The sample records 35,000 or so clones, over 85% being singletons. The chain combines TRBV28 with TRBJ2-7, with D perhaps TRBD2 (7 bases). The material sequenced was CD4+ T cells from peripheral blood mononuclear cells, taken after pregnancy. This TCR came from a female donor in good health, enrolled as a control in a pregnancy study. The CDR3 nucleotides are TGTGCCAGCAACCCCAGGGGAGGGGGCTACGAGCAGTACTTC. Translating it yields CASNPRGGGYEQYF.